The clone carrying this T cell receptor (beta chain) was counted at least ten times. Its cognate antigen is unknown. This sample is part of a study of human T cells and chemical hapten exposure. Overall study context: Per-sample TCR yield variation was attributed mainly to small pooled library volume differences.

Individual cDNA molecules each carried unique molecular identifiers attached by the library. Authors' processing steps: Samples held a median of around 96,000 TCRs, range about 23,224–700,000. One entry per CDR3 protein, called by TCRdb with MiXCR from the reads. TCRdb, not the original authors, processed these V and J calls. Altogether 95,000 to 150,000 distinct CDR3 sequences are present, 6.5% to 10% being singletons, with the ten largest covering approximately 1.4%. Findings and limits, study-wide: TCRs whose frequency exceeded 1 in 1000 remained the same following DPC sensitization.

Someone pulled total RNA out of unfractionated whole blood. This receptor was obtained from a human donor in good health. Some clones in this sample may be carry-over from other donors' samples. Sequencing used whole blood.

CDR3 amino acids: CAIRETGNTGELFF. The CDR3 coding sequence is TGTGCCATCAGGGAGACCGGGAACACCGGGGAGCTGTTTTTT. The chain recombines TRBV10-3 with TRBJ2-2; D gene ambiguous. This CDR3 region has 14 residues. Trimming stripped 6 bases from V and 1 base from J, with 9 bases between. Germline loops: CDR1 ENHRY, CDR2 SYGVKD.